The present TCR beta chain was sequenced within a study of OX40 agonist ivuxolimab in advanced cancers. Turning to the study itself: While on treatment, patients had intravenous ivuxolimab at 0.01 to 10 mg/kg every 2 weeks.

Germline lookup yields CDR1 LNHNV and CDR2 YYDKDF (reference sequence). Deletions cut 4 bases from V and 3 bases from J, with 16 bases between. The CDR3 runs to 16 residues. Remarks on this clone: What it binds is unknown.

Produced via immunoSEQ multiplex PCR; TCRdb's table is partial and in-frame only. Among tens of thousands of clones, about 91% were seen once, and the ten largest hold approximately 6.9%. Overall study results and limits: On average, CD8+ T cells had more expanded clones than CD4+. Normalized T-cell clonal expansion was also low in a subset of nonresponders.

The chain recombines TRBV15 with TRBJ1-3; unclear D gene. The source is an adult with an advanced solid tumor such as melanoma, head and neck, liver or kidney cancer. The specimen comprised CD4+ or CD8+ T cells sorted from blood, sampled in a trial of the OX40 agonist ivuxolimab. The CDR3 is CATSNQDRGGGNTIYF. CDR3 in DNA: TGTGCCACCAGCAACCAGGACCGGGGAGGTGGAAACACCATATATTTT.